The sequence of this T cell receptor (beta chain) was determined in a study of glioma-infiltrating T cells after dendritic cell vaccination. V was trimmed by 5 bases and J by 4 bases, leaving 18 bases between them. CDR1 is SGHVS and CDR2 is FNYEAQ in the germline V gene. This CDR3 spans 15 amino acids. TCRdb's table, derived via immunoSEQ multiplex PCR, lists solely in-frame clones and lacks some. Of tens of thousands of clones in the sample, more than 70% were seen once. This chain joins TRBV7-6 and TRBJ2-7; D may be TRBD2 (5 bases). This material consisted of blood, taken before dendritic cell vaccination. The receptor comes from a human donor with glioblastoma. Here the CDR3 reads CASSPGAGTGYEQYF. CDR3 nucleotide sequence: TGTGCCAGCAGCCCTGGAGCAGGAACGGGGTACGAGCAGTACTTC.